A single sample gave rise to the 21 T cell receptor beta chains below, sequenced in a study of OX40 agonist ivuxolimab in advanced cancers. Repertoires were generated with immunoSEQ multiplex PCR, while TCRdb's copy carries only in-frame clones and drops some. The sample shows about 69,000 clones, about nine tenths of them seen only once. The sample was CD4+ or CD8+ T cells sorted from blood, taken in a trial of the OX40 agonist ivuxolimab. The origin of the receptors is an adult with an advanced solid tumor such as melanoma, head and neck, liver or kidney cancer.

This chain joins TRBV20-1 and TRBJ2-1; tentatively, D is TRBD1 (6 bases). This CDR3 is built from 11 residues. Germline V gene sequence: CDR1 DFQATT, CDR2 SNEGSKA (reference sequence). The ends were cut back, 7 bases at V and 9 bases at J, with 13 bases in the middle. CDR3 DNA: TGCAGTGTAAGCTCAGGGGCTGAGCAGTTCTTC. Encoded protein: CSVSSGAEQFF.

The chain carries TRBV7-6 and TRBJ1-1, with 7 bases identical to TRBD1. Trimming took 1 base from V and 8 from J; bases not matched to a gene: 7. The CDR3 runs to 14 residues. The V gene's germline CDR1 is SGHVS and CDR2 FNYEAQ. This CDR3 reads CASSLGQEGQEAFF. CDR3 coding DNA: TGTGCCAGCAGCTTAGGACAGGAGGGACAGGAAGCTTTCTTT.

This chain joins TRBV2 and TRBJ2-5; D perhaps matches TRBD2 (6 bases). This CDR3 comprises 16 residues. CDR1 and CDR2 (germline): SNHLY, FYNNEI. With 0 bases removed from V and 5 bases from J, the gap between germline ends came to 16 bases. Here the CDR3 reads CASSEALGGRSETQYF. The CDR3 DNA follows: TGTGCCAGCAGTGAAGCGCTTGGTGGGAGGAGCGAGACCCAGTACTTC.

The chain joins TRBV28 to TRBJ1-2; maybe TRBD1 (5 bases). The germline V gene has CDR1 MDHEN and CDR2 SYDVKM. The CDR3 runs to 16 residues. Between the trimmed V and J ends, which lost 6 bases and 0 bases, there was a span of 17 bases. CDR3 in amino acids: CASREQGALANYGYTF. Written as DNA, the CDR3 is TGTGCCAGCAGGGAACAAGGGGCCCTAGCTAACTATGGCTACACCTTC.

The chain has TRBV5-1 and TRBJ1-6; TRBD1 is a possible D gene (5 bases). V lost 0 bases to trimming and J lost 7 bases, with 14 bases between them. This CDR3 region has 16 residues. The V gene's germline CDR1 is SGHRS and CDR2 YFSETQ. CDR3 nucleotides: TGCGCCAGCAGCTTGGAAGGGGCAGGGTCGAATTCACCCCTCCACTTT. Translation gives CASSLEGAGSNSPLHF.

This sequence joins TRBV20-1 and TRBJ2-7; D may correspond to TRBD1 or TRBD2 (5 bases each). The V gene's germline CDR1 is DFQATT and CDR2 SNEGSKA (reference sequence). The CDR3 is 11 amino acids. CDR3 nucleotides: TGCAGTGCTAGAAGCCGGGACGTACCGGTAGTC. Amino acid sequence: CSARSRDVPVV.

V usage is TRBV28 and J usage is TRBJ2-1; perhaps TRBD1 as D (6 bases). Trimming removed 5 bases from V and 2 bases from J, with 13 bases in between. Germline CDR1 is MDHEN and CDR2 is SYDVKM. The CDR3 runs 15 residues. The CDR3 loop is CASSPQGIPYNEQFF. The CDR3 DNA is TGTGCCAGCAGTCCTCAGGGGATCCCCTACAATGAGCAGTTCTTC.

This rearrangement joins TRBV19 to TRBJ2-7; a possible D gene is TRBD1 (5 bases). Germline-derived CDR1 and CDR2 are LNHDA and SQIVND (reference sequence). CDR3 length: 14 residues. V lost 9 bases to trimming and J lost 3 bases, with 18 bases between them. CDR3 coding DNA: TGTGCCAGCAGACAGACCTTCACAAACTACGAGCAGTACTTC. Its protein is CASRQTFTNYEQYF.

The chain employs TRBV6-1 and TRBJ1-1; D is unclear. The V gene lost 5 bases and the J gene lost 6 bases, with 13 bases spanning the gap. Germline CDR1 and CDR2: MNHNS and SASEGT. The CDR3 covers 13 residues. CDR3 residues: CASSLVQGPEAFF. DNA of the CDR3: TGTGCCAGCAGTCTCGTACAAGGGCCTGAAGCTTTCTTT.

The chain couples TRBV28 to TRBJ1-5; 7 nucleotides align to TRBD1. J gave up 3 bases and V 6 bases, and 8 bases lay outside the gene matches. The CDR3 is made up of 15 amino acids. Germline V lookup: CDR1 MDHEN, CDR2 SYDVKM. Here the CDR3 DNA reads TGTGCCAGCAGCTATGGGACAGTGGACAATCAGCCCCAGCATTTT. Its protein product is CASSYGTVDNQPQHF.

The CDR3 loop reads CASSGPGLAGGITDTQYF. DNA for the CDR3: TGTGCCAGCAGCGGGCCGGGACTAGCGGGAGGGATCACAGATACGCAGTATTTT. The V gene is TRBV7-6, the J gene TRBJ2-3; the match to TRBD2 covers 16 bases. The CDR3 is made up of 18 amino acids. Germline V gives CDR1 SGHVS, CDR2 FNYEAQ. V was clipped by 5 bases and J by 2 bases; unmatched bases: 7.

This rearrangement joins TRBV2 to TRBJ2-7; D unresolved. Germline assignment: CDR1 SNHLY and CDR2 FYNNEI. The CDR3 totals 16 residues. The V gene lost 6 bases and the J gene lost 2 bases, with 20 bases spanning the gap. In DNA form, the CDR3 reads TGTGCCAGCAGGGGGAACTCTAACACCCTTACCTACGAGCAGTACTTC. Its translation: CASRGNSNTLTYEQYF.

The chain links TRBV28 to TRBJ1-4; weak D call: TRBD1 (5 bases). Between the trimmed V and J ends, which lost 2 bases and 7 bases, there was a span of 11 bases. CDR3 length equals 14 residues. Germline CDR1 reads MDHEN; CDR2 reads SYDVKM. CDR3 nucleotides: TGTGCCAGCAGTTTAGGGGGGTTTGGTGAAAAACTGTTTTTT. This gives the protein CASSLGGFGEKLFF.

The V gene is TRBV21-1, the J gene TRBJ2-7; the DNA was not compared with TRBD2, the D call given in the table. TRBV21-1 is tagged as a pseudogene. The CDR3 runs to 14 residues. In DNA form, the CDR3 reads TGTGCCAGCAGAACGAGGCACGTGTTAGACGAGCAGTACTTC. As protein: CASRTRHVLDEQYF.

The chain couples TRBV7-9 to TRBJ2-5; D remains unclear. Germline CDR1 and CDR2: SEHNR and FQNEAQ (reference sequence). This CDR3 is built from 14 residues. Trimming removed 3 bases from V and 2 bases from J, with 10 bases in between. CDR3 sequence: CASSFFTDQETQYF. The CDR3 bases are TGTGCCAGCAGCTTTTTCACTGATCAAGAGACCCAGTACTTC.

The V and J genes are TRBV11-1 and TRBJ2-5; 11 bases are shared with TRBD2. Germline assignment: CDR1 SGHAT and CDR2 FQDESV (reference sequence). The CDR3 runs 16 residues. V shed 2 bases and J 1 base; nucleotides not matched to a gene: 3. The CDR3: CASSLRTSGGQETQYF. In DNA form, the CDR3 reads TGTGCCAGCAGCTTACGCACTAGCGGGGGCCAAGAGACCCAGTACTTC. The full variable domain, with the rest looked up from reference TRBV11-1 and TRBJ2-5, is EAEVAQSPRYKITEKSQAVAFWCDPISGHATLYWYRQILGQGPELLVQFQDESVVDDSQLPKDRFSAERLKGVDSTLKIQPAELGDSAMYLCASSLRTSGGQETQYFGPGTRLLVL.

The chain is built from TRBV7-3 and TRBJ2-1, with 13 positions matching TRBD2. V lost 2 bases, J lost 6 bases, and 7 bases stayed unmatched. The CDR3 is 17 residues long. Germline V lookup: CDR1 SGHTA, CDR2 FQGTGA. DNA for the CDR3: TGTGCCAGCAGCTTATACCAAGGGACTAGCGGGATCAATGAGCAGTTCTTC. Its translation is CASSLYQGTSGINEQFF.

The chain couples TRBV7-9 to TRBJ2-4; 11 nucleotides agree with TRBD1. This CDR3 is 14 amino acids long. The V gene end was trimmed by 0 bases and the J gene end by 8 bases; junction bases not matched to a gene: 0. Germline V CDR1 and CDR2: SEHNR, FQNEAQ (reference sequence). CDR3 sequence reads: CASSLAGQGDIQYF. Written as DNA, the CDR3 is TGTGCCAGCAGCTTAGCGGGACAGGGGGACATTCAGTACTTC.

The chain has TRBV7-9 and TRBJ1-4, with D hard to call. Per the germline V gene, CDR1 is SEHNR and CDR2 is FQNEAQ (reference sequence). The V gene lost 5 bases and the J gene lost 7 bases, with 17 bases spanning the gap. The CDR3 has 15 amino acids. This chain's CDR3 is CASSPSGRWGEKLFF. The CDR3 nucleotides read TGTGCCAGCAGCCCCAGTGGCAGATGGGGTGAAAAACTGTTTTTT.

This clone has just a few counts. The chain couples TRBV2 to TRBJ2-7, with a weak D call TRBD1 (6 bases). V was clipped by 7 bases and J by 5 bases, with 12 bases between them. CDR1 and CDR2 from the germline V gene are SNHLY and FYNNEI. The CDR3 extends over 12 amino acids. CDR3 region: CASKQGWDEQYF. The CDR3 DNA sequence: TGTGCCAGCAAACAGGGTTGGGACGAGCAGTACTTC.

The rearrangement uses TRBV7-9 and TRBJ2-5; D not certain. Germline values: CDR1 SEHNR, CDR2 FQNEAQ (reference sequence). Trimming removed 3 bases at V and 2 bases at J, with 13 bases between. CDR3 length: 15 amino acids. Here the CDR3 reads CASSFLLARQETQYF. For the CDR3, the DNA is TGTGCCAGCAGCTTCCTACTCGCGCGGCAAGAGACCCAGTACTTC.